The 9 T cell receptor beta chains below were found in one sample sequenced in a study of T cells in Graves' hyperthyroidism and ophthalmopathy. Template material for amplifying TCR beta CDR3 regions consisted of RNA transcripts. A set of HTBI primers served as the primers for a first-round RT-PCR of the TCR CDR3. One entry per CDR3 protein results from TCRdb running MiXCR on the multiplex PCR reads. The table records under 450,000 distinct CDR3 sequences, approximately 13% of them present only once. The sequenced material came from blood. The receptors were gathered from a man aged 25 to 40 with Graves' hyperthyroidism that later progressed to Graves' ophthalmopathy.

This clonotype was seen many times. A read error is possible here, since a much larger clone lies one base away. V gene TRBV7-2 combines with J gene TRBJ2-1, with D uncertain. Per the germline V gene, CDR1 is SGHTA and CDR2 is FQGNSA. This CDR3 is built from 11 residues. V was cut by 2 bases and J by 8 bases, with 4 bases left in between. CDR3 in DNA: TGTGCCAGCAGCTTATGGGATGAGCAGTTCTTC. Translating it yields CASSLWDEQFF. The full variable domain, its missing parts supplied by reference TRBV7-2 and TRBJ2-1, is GAGVSQSPSNKVTEKGKDVELRCDPISGHTALYWYRQSLGQGLEFLIYFQGNSAPDKSGLPSDRFSAERTGGSVSTLTIQRTQQEDSAVYLCASSLWDEQFFGPGTRLTVL.

This clonotype was observed many times. The CDR3, as DNA: TGTGCCTCCTGCCTGGACTCCCAGCGTTACGAGCAGTACTTC. Its protein product is CASCLDSQRYEQYF. The chain uses TRBV24-1 and TRBJ2-7, with D tentatively TRBD2 (5 bases). There are 14 residues in the CDR3. Germline assignment: CDR1 KGHDR and CDR2 SFDVKD. The V end was cut by 12 bases, the J end by 4 bases, with 21 bases between.

This clonotype was seen more than once but under ten times. Germline and junction disagree at one end, which may indicate a read error. The chain couples TRBV7-3 to TRBJ1-2; 9 nucleotides align to TRBD1. CDR3 length equals 14 residues. CDR1 and CDR2 (germline): SGHTA, FQGTGA. The CDR3 nucleotides read TGTGCCAGCAGCCCCACAGGGGGCACCTATGGCCACACCTTC. This sequence encodes CASSPTGGTYGHTF.

The V gene is TRBV7-2, the J gene TRBJ2-2; D is unresolved. Per germline, CDR1 SGHTA and CDR2 FQGNSA. The CDR3 length is 16 residues. V was clipped by 4 bases and J by 6 bases, with 18 bases between them. CDR3 sequence reads: CASSYLEIRSSGELFF. CDR3 nucleotide sequence: TGTGCCAGCAGCTACCTAGAAATTAGGTCCTCCGGGGAGCTGTTTTTT.

In this sample, this clonotype turned up many times. The V gene is TRBV28, the J gene TRBJ1-3; no definite D call. The CDR3 extends over 15 amino acids. Per germline, CDR1 MDHEN and CDR2 SYDVKM. The ends were cut back, 7 bases at V and 4 bases at J, with 17 bases in the middle. The CDR3 DNA follows: TGTGCCAGCAAACCTCCCTCTACCGGAGGAAACACCATATATTTT. Its protein is CASKPPSTGGNTIYF.

This clonotype appeared many times. Written as DNA, the CDR3 is TGTGCCAGCGCCGCCCTTACAGGGCCTACCTCTGGAAACACCATATATTTT. Protein sequence: CASAALTGPTSGNTIYF. The chain combines TRBV28 with TRBJ1-3; TRBD1 might be the D (6 bases). Germline CDR1 and CDR2: MDHEN and SYDVKM. The CDR3 is made up of 17 amino acids. Trimming left V 8 bases short and J 0 bases short, with 20 bases between. Using reference TRBV28 and TRBJ1-3 for the parts outside the CDR3, the full variable domain is DVKVTQSSRYLVKRTGEKVFLECVQDMDHENMFWYRQDPGLGLRLIYFSYDVKMKEKGDIPEGYSVSREKKERFSLILESASTNQTSMYLCASAALTGPTSGNTIYFGEGSWLTVV.

This clonotype has a count of ten or more. CDR3: CASSWTGEVGTEAFF. The CDR3 DNA reads as TGTGCCAGCAGTTGGACAGGGGAGGTGGGCACTGAAGCTTTCTTT. The rearrangement joins TRBV6-2 or TRBV6-3 to TRBJ1-1, with 9 bases matching TRBD1. The ends lost 4 bases at V and 4 bases at J; junction bases unmatched: 7. Germline V gene lookup returns CDR1 MNHEY and CDR2 SVGEGT. The CDR3 runs to 15 residues.

The chain couples TRBV28 to TRBJ2-7; D is unresolved. This CDR3 is 13 amino acids long. V was shortened by 5 bases and J by 6 bases, with 14 bases between the two germline ends. Germline assignment: CDR1 MDHEN and CDR2 SYDVKM. CDR3 in amino acids: CASSPPAQSEQYF. CDR3 DNA: TGTGCCAGCAGTCCCCCCGCACAATCCGAGCAGTACTTC.

This clonotype has ten or more counts. This chain joins TRBV11-2 and TRBJ1-5; tentatively, D is TRBD1 (5 bases). The CDR3 is made up of 14 amino acids. The V end lost 0 bases, the J end lost 6 bases, and 9 bases lay between the germline ends. Per the germline V gene, CDR1 is SGHAT and CDR2 is FQNNGV. This CDR3 reads CASSLEGGVQPQHF. DNA of the CDR3: TGTGCCAGCAGCTTAGAGGGGGGAGTTCAGCCCCAGCATTTT.